These 27 T cell receptor beta chains were all obtained from the same sample, sequenced in a study of response to subunit inactivated influenza vaccine. TCRdb re-derived calls from the RT-PCR reads in MiXCR, one entry per CDR3 protein. The sample records roughly 500,000 distinct CDR3 sequences, approximately 24% being singletons. The input for sequencing was CD4+ T cells sorted from PBMCs, taken approximately 5 days after vaccination. Receptors originate from a man aged 45-65 years who received an inactivated influenza vaccine.

The J gene is TRBJ2-7, the V gene TRBV7-9; D gene unclear. With 5 bases removed from V and 6 bases from J, the gap between germline ends came to 8 bases. The CDR3 is 11 amino acids. Looked up from germline, CDR1 is SEHNR and CDR2 is FQNEAQ (reference sequence). Here the CDR3 reads CASSPFSEQYF. The CDR3 region has the DNA TGTGCCAGCAGCCCCTTTAGCGAGCAGTACTTC.

The chain has TRBV6-5 and TRBJ2-7; tentatively, D is TRBD1 or TRBD2 (5 bases each). Germline CDR1 MNHEY, CDR2 SVGAGI. Trimming left V 4 bases short and J 3 bases short, with 16 bases between. The CDR3 totals 15 residues. The CDR3 protein is CASSSSGTGHYEQYF. The CDR3 DNA reads as TGTGCCAGCAGTTCTTCCGGGACCGGCCACTACGAGCAGTACTTC.

J is TRBJ2-3 and V is TRBV6-5, with 9 bases aligning to TRBD2. This CDR3 comprises 17 residues. Losses at the gene ends were 0 bases for V and 6 bases for J; bases not matched to a gene: 10. CDR1 MNHEY and CDR2 SVGAGI come from the germline V gene. CDR3 in amino acids: CASSYSSTSGARDTQYF. DNA for the CDR3: TGTGCCAGCAGTTACTCATCGACTAGCGGAGCGCGGGATACGCAGTATTTT.

This chain uses TRBV5-6 with TRBJ2-7, with 8 bases that match TRBD1. The CDR3 totals 13 residues. Unmatched junction bases numbered 8, after V lost 4 bases and J lost 8 bases. Germline V CDR1 and CDR2: SGHDT, YYEEEE. The CDR3 bases are TGTGCCAGCAGCGGCACCGGGACAGGAAAGCAGTACTTC. This codes for CASSGTGTGKQYF. Full variable domain (remainder filled in from reference TRBV5-6 and TRBJ2-7): DAGVTQSPTHLIKTRGQQVTLRCSPKSGHDTVSWYQQALGQGPQFIFQYYEEEERQRGNFPDRFSGHQFPNYSSELNVNALLLGDSALYLCASSGTGTGKQYFGPGTRLTVT.

As DNA, the CDR3 is TGTGCCAGCAGCCTAGGACAGGGGATGGGGAATACGCAGTATTTT. Amino acids: CASSLGQGMGNTQYF. The chain combines TRBV12-3 or TRBV12-4 with TRBJ2-3, with TRBD1 identical over 9 bases. The J segment lost 7 bases and the V segment lost 6 bases, leaving 11 bases of the junction unmatched. The CDR3 is 15 residues long.

In the case of this clonotype: A read error is possible here, since a much larger clone lies one base away. J is TRBJ2-7 and V is TRBV5-5; 8 bases fit TRBD1. The CDR3 has 14 amino acids. Germline CDR1 reads SGHKS; CDR2 reads YYEKEE (reference sequence). The CDR3 nucleotides are TGTGCCAGCAGCTTGGCGGCAGGGGGCTACGAGCACTACTTC. Translation gives CASSLAAGGYEHYF. The full variable domain, with the rest looked up from reference TRBV5-5 and TRBJ2-7, is DAGVTQSPTHLIKTRGQQVTLRCSPISGHKSVSWYQQVLGQGPQFIFQYYEKEERGRGNFPDRFSARQFPNYSSELNVNALLLGDSALYLCASSLAAGGYEHYFGPGTRLTVT.

The chain uses TRBV7-8 and TRBJ2-2; 8 nucleotides match TRBD1. The trim removed 3 bases at V and 1 base at J, leaving 7 bases unmatched. The CDR3 runs to 17 residues. Germline V gives CDR1 SGHVS, CDR2 FQNEAQ. CDR3 loop: CASSFQFGQGNTGELFF. For the CDR3, the DNA is TGTGCCAGCAGCTTCCAGTTTGGACAGGGGAACACCGGGGAGCTGTTTTTT.

The V call is TRBV27, the J call TRBJ2-1; 7 bases agree with TRBD2. Per the germline V gene, CDR1 is MNHEY and CDR2 is SMNVEV (reference sequence). This CDR3 contains 17 residues. Germline trimming cut 5 bases from V and 2 bases from J; bases unmatched to any gene: 12. This chain's CDR3 is CASSLILAVVTYNEQFF. In DNA form, the CDR3 reads TGTGCCAGCAGTCTAATCCTAGCGGTTGTCACCTACAATGAGCAGTTCTTC.

V usage is TRBV3-1 and J usage is TRBJ1-2, with unresolved D. CDR1 and CDR2 from the germline V gene are LGHDT and YNNKEL (reference sequence). This CDR3 has 14 residues. Trimming took off 4 bases at V and 6 bases at J, with 15 bases between the two ends. The CDR3 coding sequence is TGTGCCAGCAGCCTGAATCGTATGCTCGATGGCTACACCTTC. Protein product: CASSLNRMLDGYTF.

The rearrangement joins TRBV20-1 to TRBJ2-7; no reliable D call. CDR3 length: 13 residues. Trimming stripped 3 bases from V and 3 bases from J, with 12 bases between. From germline, CDR1 is DFQATT and CDR2 SNEGSKA (reference sequence). The CDR3 sequence is CSARSMTDYEQYF. The DNA for the CDR3 is TGCAGTGCTAGGTCCATGACGGACTACGAGCAGTACTTC.

The gene calls are TRBV5-1 and TRBJ2-7, with 7 bases lining up with TRBD1. Germline CDR1 is SGHRS and CDR2 is YFSETQ. V lost 2 bases to trimming and J lost 3 bases; unmatched junction nucleotides: 23. CDR3 size: 20 residues. The CDR3: CASSFSSAAIGDRQNYEQYF. DNA for the CDR3: TGCGCCAGCAGCTTCTCCTCGGCTGCGATTGGGGACAGACAAAACTACGAGCAGTACTTC.

This clonotype was recorded a few times. The chain carries TRBV5-6 and TRBJ2-3; no firm D call. This CDR3 is built from 13 residues. V lost 5 bases to trimming and J lost 4 bases, with 11 bases between them. Germline values: CDR1 SGHDT, CDR2 YYEEEE. CDR3 bases: TGTGCCAGCAGTCGGAACCACCCAGATACGCAGTATTTT. This codes for CASSRNHPDTQYF.

This clonotype was observed a single time. The genes are TRBV6-1 and TRBJ2-3; tentatively, D is TRBD1 (6 bases). The V end lost 4 bases, the J end lost 0 bases, and 11 bases lay between the germline ends. CDR3 length: 15 amino acids. Germline V CDR1 and CDR2: MNHNS, SASEGT. CDR3 DNA: TGTGCCAGCAGTGTGGTAGGGGGAAGCACAGATACGCAGTATTTT. Protein sequence: CASSVVGGSTDTQYF.

This clonotype has a handful of counts. The chain joins TRBV6-2 or TRBV6-3 to TRBJ2-1; 8 nucleotides match TRBD2. Trimming at V came to 5 bases and at J to 6 bases, leaving 9 bases not matched to a gene. In germline, CDR1 is MNHEY, CDR2 SVGEGT. The CDR3 contains 15 residues. CDR3 DNA: TGTGCCAGCAGTCAAATGGGGCGGGGGGCCAATGAGCAGTTCTTC. Its protein is CASSQMGRGANEQFF.

The chain has TRBV27 and TRBJ1-2, with D possibly matching TRBD1 (6 bases). This CDR3 comprises 14 residues. V dropped 5 bases and J dropped 4 bases, with 14 bases sitting between them. Germline values: CDR1 MNHEY, CDR2 SMNVEV (reference sequence). CDR3 sequence: CASSRDRLLYGYTF. As DNA, the CDR3 is TGTGCCAGCAGTAGAGACAGGCTCCTCTATGGCTACACCTTC.

This clonotype has just a few counts. The genes are TRBV7-2 and TRBJ2-3; D is undetermined. Germline V gene lookup returns CDR1 SGHTA and CDR2 FQGNSA. The ends were cut back, 6 bases at V and 11 bases at J, with 21 bases in the middle. This CDR3 has 14 residues. The chain's CDR3 is CASSPPPTRTRQYF. The CDR3 DNA follows: TGTGCCAGCAGTCCACCACCGACTCGCACCCGGCAGTATTTT.

This clonotype has just a few counts. The gene calls are TRBV29-1 and TRBJ2-2; D perhaps matches TRBD1 (6 bases). This CDR3 contains 15 residues. Trimming left V 0 bases short and J 0 bases short, with 8 bases between. CDR1 and CDR2 (germline): SQVTM, ANQGSEA. The CDR3 loop is CSVEEQGTNTGELFF. As DNA, the CDR3 is TGCAGCGTTGAAGAGCAGGGGACGAACACCGGGGAGCTGTTTTTT.

This clonotype came up a few times. This sequence joins TRBV9 and TRBJ1-6, with 7 bases identical to TRBD1. Germline V gene sequence: CDR1 SGDLS, CDR2 YYNGEE. The CDR3 runs to 15 residues. The trim removed 4 bases at V and 7 bases at J, leaving 8 bases unmatched. CDR3 sequence reads: CASSFSGTENSPLHF. CDR3 in DNA: TGTGCCAGCAGCTTTTCCGGGACAGAAAATTCACCCCTCCACTTT. The full variable domain, its missing parts supplied by reference TRBV9 and TRBJ1-6, is DSGVTQTPKHLITATGQRVTLRCSPRSGDLSVYWYQQSLDQGLQFLIQYYNGEERAKGNILERFSAQQFPDLHSELNLSSLELGDSALYFCASSFSGTENSPLHFGNGTRLTVT.

Only a few counts were recorded for this clonotype. The V gene is TRBV10-2, the J gene TRBJ2-2; perhaps TRBD1 as D (5 bases). There are 15 residues in the CDR3. CDR1 and CDR2 (germline): WSHSY, SAAADI. Trimming stripped 3 bases from V and 4 bases from J, with 12 bases between. The CDR3 spells CASSDWQGTTGELFF. For the CDR3, the DNA is TGCGCCAGCAGTGATTGGCAGGGAACCACCGGGGAGCTGTTTTTT.

The rearrangement links TRBV6-5 to TRBJ2-7; 9 bases are a match to TRBD1. The CDR3 runs 16 residues. Trimming at V came to 0 bases and at J to 6 bases, leaving 9 bases not matched to a gene. The germline V gene has CDR1 MNHEY and CDR2 SVGAGI. The CDR3 loop reads CASSYSYGQGNREQYF. The CDR3 DNA sequence: TGTGCCAGCAGTTACTCTTACGGACAGGGGAATCGCGAGCAGTACTTC.

CDR3 nucleotide sequence: TGTGCCAGCAGCCCTACAGGGGTATATGACGAGCAGTACTTC. This gives the protein CASSPTGVYDEQYF. The chain carries TRBV6-1 and TRBJ2-7, with 7 nucleotides matching TRBD1. The J segment lost 5 bases and the V segment lost 6 bases, leaving 10 bases of the junction unmatched. The CDR3 length is 14 residues. CDR1 is MNHNS and CDR2 is SASEGT in the germline V gene.

This clonotype turned up a few times. The chain is built from TRBV25-1 and TRBJ2-7, with D unresolved. The CDR3 is 13 amino acids. The germline CDR1 and CDR2 sequences are MGHDK and SYGVNS. V dropped 1 base and J dropped 2 bases, with 6 bases sitting between them. CDR3 nucleotide sequence: TGTGCCAGCAGTGAATCAGCAACCTACGAGCAGTACTTC. It translates to CASSESATYEQYF.

The rearrangement links TRBV7-9 to TRBJ2-1; possibly TRBD1 for D (5 bases). This CDR3 spans 15 amino acids. Germline V CDR1 and CDR2: SEHNR, FQNEAQ (reference sequence). Trimming pared 5 bases from V and 4 bases from J, leaving 15 bases between. Written as DNA, the CDR3 is TGTGCCAGCAGCGTAGGTGCCGACAGTTACAATGAGCAGTTCTTC. Translation: CASSVGADSYNEQFF.

This chain connects TRBV10-3 to TRBJ2-6; 12 bases are shared with TRBD1. The germline gives CDR1 ENHRY, CDR2 SYGVKD. J was trimmed by 1 base and V by 5 bases; bases with no gene match: 6. The CDR3 is 18 amino acids. The CDR3 here is CAISQLGQGASGANVLTF. In DNA form, the CDR3 reads TGTGCCATCAGTCAGTTGGGACAGGGGGCTTCTGGGGCCAACGTCCTGACTTTC.

Points on this clonotype: An end of the junction differs from the germline gene, which may be a read error. This chain links TRBV6-5 with TRBJ2-7; 7 bases agree with TRBD1. CDR1 is MNHEY and CDR2 is SVGAGI in the germline V gene. This CDR3 has 12 residues. The CDR3 here is CASSYSDRVLVF. The DNA for the CDR3 is TGTGCCAGCAGTTACTCAGACAGGGTTTTAGTCTTC.

This clonotype has only a few counts. CDR3 in amino acids: CASSLAGTSGGAGDEQFF. In DNA form, the CDR3 reads TGTGCCAGCAGCTTGGCCGGGACTAGCGGGGGGGCCGGGGATGAGCAGTTCTTC. The rearrangement links TRBV5-5 to TRBJ2-1; 16 bases map to TRBD2. The CDR3 consists of 18 residues. Germline V gene sequence: CDR1 SGHKS, CDR2 YYEKEE (reference sequence). V was pared by 0 bases and J by 8 bases, with 8 bases of the junction left unmatched. The full variable domain, with the rest looked up from reference TRBV5-5 and TRBJ2-1, is DAGVTQSPTHLIKTRGQQVTLRCSPISGHKSVSWYQQVLGQGPQFIFQYYEKEERGRGNFPDRFSARQFPNYSSELNVNALLLGDSALYLCASSLAGTSGGAGDEQFFGPGTRLTVL.

This clonotype was seen repeatedly, ten times or more. The chain uses TRBV7-9 and TRBJ2-5; D is unclear. There are 14 residues in the CDR3. Germline values: CDR1 SEHNR, CDR2 FQNEAQ (reference sequence). With 2 bases removed from V and 2 bases from J, the gap between germline ends came to 9 bases. This CDR3 reads CASSLSRLQETQYF. CDR3 sequence (DNA): TGTGCCAGCAGCTTATCAAGGTTACAAGAGACCCAGTACTTC. The whole variable domain, filled in from reference TRBV7-9 and TRBJ2-5, reads DTGVSQNPRHKITKRGQNVTFRCDPISEHNRLYWYRQTLGQGPEFLTYFQNEAQLEKSRLLSDRFSAERPKGSFSTLEIQRTEQGDSAMYLCASSLSRLQETQYFGPGTRLLVL.